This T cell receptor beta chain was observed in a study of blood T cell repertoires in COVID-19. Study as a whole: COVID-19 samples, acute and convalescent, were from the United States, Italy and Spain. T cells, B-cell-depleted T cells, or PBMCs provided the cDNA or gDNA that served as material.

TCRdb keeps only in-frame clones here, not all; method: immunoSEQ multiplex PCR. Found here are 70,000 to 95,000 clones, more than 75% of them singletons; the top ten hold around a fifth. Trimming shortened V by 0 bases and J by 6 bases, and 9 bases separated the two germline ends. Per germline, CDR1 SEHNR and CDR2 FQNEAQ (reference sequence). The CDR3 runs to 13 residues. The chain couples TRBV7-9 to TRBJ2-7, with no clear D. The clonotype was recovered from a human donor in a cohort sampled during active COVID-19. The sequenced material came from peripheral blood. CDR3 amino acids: CASSLAPIPEQYF. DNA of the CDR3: TGTGCCAGCAGCTTAGCCCCAATTCCCGAGCAGTACTTC.